This T cell receptor beta chain emerged from a study of memory CD4+ T cells and cytomegalovirus serostatus. In the source study's methods: Out-of-frame sequences were removed, leaving about 2.2 million distinct TCRbeta sequences. Using immunoSEQ multiplex PCR, the repertoire was profiled, and TCRdb retains in-frame clones only, with some absent. The V and J calls and clone size are taken from that table; D and trimming were inferred from the DNA. The table records just over 40,000 clones, 75% to 85% of them present only once. Single viable CD3+CD4+CD8-CD45RO+ cells were sorted as the memory CD4+ T cells. The CDR3 totals 24 residues. CDR1 and CDR2 from the germline V gene are LNHNV and YYDKDF (reference sequence). J was trimmed by 4 bases and V by 0 bases; bases with no gene match: 31.

The source is an adult in good health and CMV-seronegative. This chain connects TRBV15 to TRBJ1-2, with TRBD1 matching over 8 bases. The specimen sequenced was memory CD4+ T cells from blood. CDR3 residues: CATSRDAPTLTDLLRQGAFYGYTF. The CDR3 DNA sequence: TGTGCCACCAGCAGAGATGCCCCCACCTTGACTGATCTCCTCCGGCAGGGGGCTTTCTATGGCTACACCTTC.